The 3 T cell receptor beta chains below come from one sample, sequenced in a study of blood T cell repertoires in COVID-19. This table comes from immunoSEQ multiplex PCR, and its TCRdb copy is limited to in-frame clones, with some not included. The sample lists 100,000 to 150,000 clones; 80% to 90% were seen once. Sequences were obtained from PBMCs or T cells enriched from blood (not recorded which). These TCRs come from a man aged 40-55 years with acute COVID-19.

A remark on this clone: In the same sample, other DNA sequences code for this CDR3. The chain uses TRBV4-2 and TRBJ2-7; TRBD1 matches at 12 bases. The V segment lost 4 bases and the J segment 4 bases; nucleotides outside the gene matches: 2. The CDR3 length is 14 residues. CDR1 LGHNA and CDR2 YNFKEQ come from the germline V gene. The CDR3 loop reads CASSPGQGAYEQYF. CDR3 DNA sequence: TGTGCCAGCAGCCCGGGACAGGGGGCTTACGAGCAGTACTTC.

The rearrangement links TRBV5-6 to TRBJ2-5, with 12 nucleotides matching TRBD2. The germline CDR1 and CDR2 sequences are SGHDT and YYEEEE. Trimming took 5 bases from V and 4 from J; bases not matched to a gene: 9. The CDR3 consists of 16 residues. The CDR3, as DNA: TGTGCCAGCAGACCGACTAGCGGGAGTTGGGCAGAGACCCAGTACTTC. Translating it yields CASRPTSGSWAETQYF.

The chain's CDR3 is CASSTLLNTEAFF. The CDR3 DNA follows: TGTGCCAGCAGCACTTTGCTGAACACTGAAGCTTTCTTT. The rearrangement uses TRBV5-4 and TRBJ1-1; no definite D call. Trimming took off 4 bases at V and 0 bases at J, with 7 bases between the two ends. CDR1 and CDR2 (germline): SGHNT, YYREEE (reference sequence). The CDR3 consists of 13 residues. The whole variable domain, remainder taken from reference TRBV5-4 and TRBJ1-1, is ETGVTQSPTHLIKTRGQQVTLRCSSQSGHNTVSWYQQALGQGPQFIFQYYREEENGRGNFPPRFSGLQFPNYSSELNVNALELDDSALYLCASSTLLNTEAFFGQGTRLTVV.